This T cell receptor (beta chain) was documented in a study of blood T cell repertoires in COVID-19 (dated by TCRdb to the early 2020s). At the level of the whole study: Collaborator samples came from the United States, Italy and Spain and covered acute and convalescent phases of COVID-19. Deeply sampled blood TCRbeta repertoires from subjects exposed to, actively infected with, or recovered from COVID-19 were included in the dataset. Where HLA class I and class II types were available, the types were taken from metadata supplied by the sample provider, not from assay-based typing. A de-identified subject ID, COVID-19 status, age in years and sex were almost always included in the sample metadata. The repertoires were released in a freely available public database meant as a resource for research on the immune response to SARS-CoV-2. The samples were drawn from two sources: the first 160 participants of the ongoing ImmuneRACE study, and 1,254 subjects contributed by 6 global collaborators. The prospective study material was composed of cDNA or gDNA derived from T cells, B-cell-depleted T cells, or PBMCs.

TCRbeta CDR3 regions were amplified from genomic DNA using the immunoSEQ Assay, a bias-controlled multiplex PCR. For the original study's pipeline: The number of nucleated cells in each sample was estimated from the amplification of reference gene primers within the assay. To quantify the absolute abundance of each unique TCRbeta CDR3 rearrangement, sequence reads were collapsed and filtered. Productive Simpson clonality was computed per sample as the square root of Simpson's diversity index over productive rearrangements. As stored in TCRdb, this immuneACCESS dataset retains in-frame rearrangements with V and J assigned. A fraction of the clones does not appear; measured against another copy, unresolved V genes explain less than half of the discrepancy, and the remainder lacks a known reason. V, J and clone size are taken as reported in that table, and D and trimming were inferred from the DNA itself. Counted in this sample were tens of thousands of clones; 75% to 90% of them appeared once. Together, the top ten hold roughly 15% of the sample.

The research as a whole found: How much clinical and demographic metadata was included differed by source and by participant, and the metadata was provided uncurated.

Turning to this clone: This clone's antigen is unknown. Qualities for individual bases were not recorded, and no much larger clone is one base off.

The collaborating institutions used their own protocols to collect whole blood in K2EDTA tubes. For TCRbeta analysis, collaborators shipped samples as frozen whole blood, isolated PBMCs, or DNA extracted from either of those sample types. Sequencing input: peripheral blood. This clonotype was obtained from a woman aged 80 or over with active or convalescent COVID-19.

In nucleotides, the sequence is TGTGCCAGCAGCTTGTACAGGGGACAAGATACGCAGTATTTT. Its protein product is CASSLYRGQDTQYF. This chain is built from TRBV11-3 and TRBJ2-3; 7 of the junction bases match TRBD1. Trimming accounts for 3 bases at V and 5 bases at J, while the number of junction bases matched to no gene is 5. The CDR3 runs 14 amino acids, cysteine and phenylalanine included. Only CDR3 DNA is held: 42 bases, read in frame from base 1. As encoded in the germline V gene, CDR1 is SGHNT while CDR2 is YENEEA. The reference TRBV11-3 and TRBJ2-3 proteins fill in what lies around the CDR3, so the full variable domain reads EAGVVQSPRYKIIEKKQPVAFWCNPISGHNTLYWYLQNLGQGPELLIRYENEEAVDDSQLPKDRFSAERLKGVDSTLKIQPAELGDSAVYLCASSLYRGQDTQYFGPGTRLTVL.